This is a list of T cell receptor beta chains from one sample in a study of blood T cell repertoires in COVID-19. Produced via immunoSEQ multiplex PCR; TCRdb's table is partial and in-frame only. The sample yields 190,000 or so clones, approximately 87% seen once. The sample was peripheral blood. The source of these receptors is a woman in her seventies with acute or convalescent COVID-19. Both conserved end residues are part of each CDR3. The D gene is left open where the match is weak. Only part of the rows carry a size: once, few, many, or a class if the clone is expanded.

J	D	size	V	CDR3	DNA
TRBJ1-4	.	.	TRBV12-3/TRBV12-4	CASTYGRTEKLFF	TGTGCCAGCACCTACGGGAGGACCGAAAAACTGTTTTTT
TRBJ2-3	TRBD2	.	TRBV13	CASSFRTSGSIDTQYF	TGTGCCAGCAGCTTCCGGACTAGCGGATCAATAGATACGCAGTATTTT
TRBJ1-5	TRBD1	few	TRBV2	CASSEVRGTQPQHF	TGTGCCAGCAGTGAAGTCAGGGGGACTCAGCCCCAGCATTTT
TRBJ2-3	TRBD2	.	TRBV7-2	CASSLGRSGGASDTQYF	TGTGCCAGCAGCTTAGGAAGAAGCGGGGGGGCCTCAGATACGCAGTATTTT
TRBJ1-2	TRBD1	.	TRBV19	CASSRDRTRGYTF	TGTGCCAGTAGCCGGGACAGGACCCGGGGCTACACCTTC
TRBJ2-1	.	.	TRBV9	CASSVSPYYNEQFF	TGTGCCAGCAGCGTGAGTCCGTATTACAATGAGCAGTTCTTC
TRBJ1-2	.	once	TRBV10-3	CAISGAVANYGYTF	TGTGCCATCAGTGGTGCCGTAGCTAACTATGGCTACACCTTC
TRBJ1-3	.	.	TRBV28	CASIPSGRGQYSGNTIYF	TGTGCCAGCATCCCGTCCGGACGGGGACAATACTCTGGAAACACCATATATTTT
TRBJ2-2	.	.	TRBV5-4	CASSSGTGNRYTGELFF	TGTGCCAGCAGCTCAGGCACAGGGAACAGGTACACCGGGGAGCTGTTTTTT
TRBJ1-4	.	.	TRBV2	CASREQAAGEKLFF	TGTGCCAGCAGGGAACAGGCGGCGGGGGAAAAACTGTTTTTT
TRBJ1-6	.	.	TRBV7-9	CASTKSLGASPLHF	TGTGCCAGCACTAAATCCCTGGGCGCTTCACCCCTCCACTTT
TRBJ2-3	.	.	TRBV5-4	CASSQGQRGTDTQYF	TGTGCCAGCAGCCAAGGCCAGCGGGGCACAGATACGCAGTATTTT
TRBJ1-3	TRBD1	.	TRBV10-3	CAIRGTGDSGNTIYF	TGTGCCATCAGGGGGACAGGGGACTCTGGAAACACCATATATTTT
TRBJ2-7	.	.	TRBV6-5	CASSWGNEQYF	TGTGCCAGCAGTTGGGGCAACGAGCAGTACTTC
TRBJ1-5	.	.	TRBV5-8	CASSLRQYSNQPQHF	TGTGCCAGCAGCTTGCGACAGTATAGCAATCAGCCCCAGCATTTT
TRBJ1-3	.	.	TRBV4-1	CASSQGDGNTIYF	TGCGCCAGCAGCCAAGGCGATGGAAACACCATATATTTT
TRBJ1-6	TRBD1	.	TRBV3-1/TRBV3-2	CASSQGTGVNSPLHF	TGTGCCAGCAGCCAAGGGACAGGGGTAAATTCACCCCTCCACTTT
TRBJ2-3	TRBD2	.	TRBV5-4	CASGLSGRAADTQYF	TGTGCCAGCGGTCTTAGCGGGAGGGCCGCAGATACGCAGTATTTT
TRBJ1-1	TRBD1	once	TRBV7-3	CASSPSRGAQAFF	TGTGCCAGCAGCCCATCCAGGGGGGCGCAAGCTTTCTTT